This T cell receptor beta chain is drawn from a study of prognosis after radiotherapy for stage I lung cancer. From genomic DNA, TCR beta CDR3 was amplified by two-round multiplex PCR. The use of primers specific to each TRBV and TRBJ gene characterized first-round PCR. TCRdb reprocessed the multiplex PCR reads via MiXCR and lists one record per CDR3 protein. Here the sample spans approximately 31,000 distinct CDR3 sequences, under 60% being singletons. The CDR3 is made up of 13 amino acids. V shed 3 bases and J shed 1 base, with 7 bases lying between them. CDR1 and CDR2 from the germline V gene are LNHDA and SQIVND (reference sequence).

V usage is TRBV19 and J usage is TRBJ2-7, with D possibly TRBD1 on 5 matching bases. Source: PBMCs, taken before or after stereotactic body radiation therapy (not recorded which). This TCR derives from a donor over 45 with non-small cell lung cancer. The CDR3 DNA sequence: TGTGCCAGTAGTATTGACAGTTCCTACGAGCAGTACTTC. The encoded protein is CASSIDSSYEQYF.